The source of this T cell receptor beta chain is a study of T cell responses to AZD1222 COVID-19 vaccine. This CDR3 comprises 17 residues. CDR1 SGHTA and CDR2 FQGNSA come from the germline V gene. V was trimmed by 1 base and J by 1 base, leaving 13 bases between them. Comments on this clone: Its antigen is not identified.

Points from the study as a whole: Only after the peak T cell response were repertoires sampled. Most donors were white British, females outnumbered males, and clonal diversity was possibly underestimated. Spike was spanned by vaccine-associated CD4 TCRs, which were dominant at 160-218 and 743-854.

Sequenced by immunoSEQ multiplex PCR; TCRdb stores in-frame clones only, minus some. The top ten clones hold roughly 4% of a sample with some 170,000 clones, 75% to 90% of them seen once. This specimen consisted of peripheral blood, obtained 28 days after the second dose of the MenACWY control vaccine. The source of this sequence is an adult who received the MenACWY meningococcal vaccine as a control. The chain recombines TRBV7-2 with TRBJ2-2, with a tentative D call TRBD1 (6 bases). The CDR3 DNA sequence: TGTGCCAGCAGCTTAGTAGGGGGTGGATTGAACACCGGGGAGCTGTTTTTT. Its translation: CASSLVGGGLNTGELFF.